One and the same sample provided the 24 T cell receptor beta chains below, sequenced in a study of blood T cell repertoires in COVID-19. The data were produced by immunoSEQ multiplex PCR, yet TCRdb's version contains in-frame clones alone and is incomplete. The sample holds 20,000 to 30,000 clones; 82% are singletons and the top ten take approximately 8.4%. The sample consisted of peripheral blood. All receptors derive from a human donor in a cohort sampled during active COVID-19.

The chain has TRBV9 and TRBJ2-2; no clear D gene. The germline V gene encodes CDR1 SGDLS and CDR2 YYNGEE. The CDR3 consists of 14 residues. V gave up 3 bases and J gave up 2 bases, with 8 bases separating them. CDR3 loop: CASSATLNTGELFF. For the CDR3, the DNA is TGTGCCAGCAGCGCGACTTTAAACACCGGGGAGCTGTTTTTT. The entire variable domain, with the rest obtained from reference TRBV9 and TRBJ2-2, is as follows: DSGVTQTPKHLITATGQRVTLRCSPRSGDLSVYWYQQSLDQGLQFLIQYYNGEERAKGNILERFSAQQFPDLHSELNLSSLELGDSALYFCASSATLNTGELFFGEGSRLTVL.

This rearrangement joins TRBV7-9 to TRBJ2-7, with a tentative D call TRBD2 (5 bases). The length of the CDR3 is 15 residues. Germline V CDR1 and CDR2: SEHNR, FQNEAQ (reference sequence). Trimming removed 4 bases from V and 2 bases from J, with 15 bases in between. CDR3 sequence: CASSSTGDNPYEQYF. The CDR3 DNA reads TGTGCCAGCAGCTCAACCGGGGATAACCCCTACGAGCAGTACTTC.

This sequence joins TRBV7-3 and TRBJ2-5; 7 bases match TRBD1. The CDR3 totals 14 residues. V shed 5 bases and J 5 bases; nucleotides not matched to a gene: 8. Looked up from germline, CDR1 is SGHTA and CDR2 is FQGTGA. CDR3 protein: CASSTQGVSETQYF. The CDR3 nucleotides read TGTGCCAGCAGCACCCAGGGGGTATCGGAGACCCAGTACTTC.

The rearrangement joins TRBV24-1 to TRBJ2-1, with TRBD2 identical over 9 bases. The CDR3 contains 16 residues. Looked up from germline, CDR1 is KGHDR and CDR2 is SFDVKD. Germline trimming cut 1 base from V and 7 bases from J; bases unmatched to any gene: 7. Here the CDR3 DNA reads TGTGCCACCAGTGATTTTTCTAGCGGGATAGGAAATGAGCAGTTCTTC. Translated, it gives CATSDFSSGIGNEQFF.

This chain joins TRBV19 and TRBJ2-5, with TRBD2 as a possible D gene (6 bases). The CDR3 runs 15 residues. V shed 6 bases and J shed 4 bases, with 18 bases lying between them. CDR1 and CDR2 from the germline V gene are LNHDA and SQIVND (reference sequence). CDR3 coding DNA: TGTGCCAGTAGCCTCACGACCCTAGCGAGAGAGACCCAGTACTTC. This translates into CASSLTTLARETQYF.

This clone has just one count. The CDR3 nucleotides read TGTGCCAGCAGTCCCGTCCCAGGAACCTACGAGCAGTACTTC. It yields the protein CASSPVPGTYEQYF. The chain links TRBV6-5 to TRBJ2-7; D remains ambiguous. Trimming stripped 5 bases from V and 2 bases from J, with 13 bases between. Germline values: CDR1 MNHEY, CDR2 SVGAGI. This CDR3 region has 14 residues.

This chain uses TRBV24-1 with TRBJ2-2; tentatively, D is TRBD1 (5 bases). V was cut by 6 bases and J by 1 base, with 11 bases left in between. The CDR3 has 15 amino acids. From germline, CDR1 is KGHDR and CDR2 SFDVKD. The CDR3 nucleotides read TGTGCCACCAGTCTTAGTCAGGGGAACACCGGGGAGCTGTTTTTT. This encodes CATSLSQGNTGELFF.

The CDR3 region is CASSQEQADTIYF. The CDR3 DNA reads as TGTGCCAGCAGCCAAGAACAAGCGGACACCATATATTTT. The rearrangement links TRBV14 to TRBJ1-3; no clear D. The germline gives CDR1 SGHDN, CDR2 FVKESK. The CDR3 length is 13 residues. Trimming took off 0 bases at V and 8 bases at J, with 8 bases between the two ends.

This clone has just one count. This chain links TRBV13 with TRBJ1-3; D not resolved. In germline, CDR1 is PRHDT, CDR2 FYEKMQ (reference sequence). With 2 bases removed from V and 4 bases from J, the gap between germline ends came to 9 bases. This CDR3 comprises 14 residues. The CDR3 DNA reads TGTGCCAGCAGCTTATGGGAGGAAGGAAACACCATATATTTT. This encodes CASSLWEEGNTIYF.

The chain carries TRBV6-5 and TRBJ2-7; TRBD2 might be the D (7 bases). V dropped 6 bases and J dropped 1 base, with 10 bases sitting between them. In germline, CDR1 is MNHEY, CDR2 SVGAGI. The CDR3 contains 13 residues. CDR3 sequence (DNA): TGTGCCAGCAGCGGGGGGCTATCCTACGAGCAGTACTTC. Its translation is CASSGGLSYEQYF.

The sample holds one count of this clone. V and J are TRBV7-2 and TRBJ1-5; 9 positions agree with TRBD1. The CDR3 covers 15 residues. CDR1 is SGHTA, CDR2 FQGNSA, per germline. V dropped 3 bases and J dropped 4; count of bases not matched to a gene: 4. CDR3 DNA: TGTGCCAGCAGCTTTACCGGGACAGGGAATCAGCCCCAGCATTTT. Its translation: CASSFTGTGNQPQHF.

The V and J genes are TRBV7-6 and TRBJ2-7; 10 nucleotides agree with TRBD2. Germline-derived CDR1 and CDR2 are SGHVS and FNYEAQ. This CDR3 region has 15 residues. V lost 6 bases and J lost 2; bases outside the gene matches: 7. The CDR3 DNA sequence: TGTGCCAGCAGTCCTGGGACTAGCGTCGCCTACGAGCAGTACTTC. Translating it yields CASSPGTSVAYEQYF.

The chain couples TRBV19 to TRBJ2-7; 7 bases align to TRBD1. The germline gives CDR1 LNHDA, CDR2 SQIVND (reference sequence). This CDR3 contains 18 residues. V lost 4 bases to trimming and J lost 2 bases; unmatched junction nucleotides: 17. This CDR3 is CASSTWYRGLNNTYEQYF. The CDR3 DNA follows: TGTGCCAGTAGTACTTGGTACAGGGGCCTAAACAACACCTACGAGCAGTACTTC.

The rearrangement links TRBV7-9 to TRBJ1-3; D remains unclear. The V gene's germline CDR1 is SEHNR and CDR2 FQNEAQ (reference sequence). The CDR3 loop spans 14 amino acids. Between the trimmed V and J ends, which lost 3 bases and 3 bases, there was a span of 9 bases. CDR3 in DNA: TGTGCCAGCAGCTTTCCGAGTAGTGGAAACACCATATATTTT. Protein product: CASSFPSSGNTIYF.

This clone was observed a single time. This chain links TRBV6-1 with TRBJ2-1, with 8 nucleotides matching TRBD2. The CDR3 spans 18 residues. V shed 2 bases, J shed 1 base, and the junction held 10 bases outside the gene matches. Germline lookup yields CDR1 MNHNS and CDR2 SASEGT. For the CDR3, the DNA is TGTGCCAGCAGTGAATTGGGTCGGGAGGGCCTGTCCTACAATGAGCAGTTCTTC. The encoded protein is CASSELGREGLSYNEQFF.

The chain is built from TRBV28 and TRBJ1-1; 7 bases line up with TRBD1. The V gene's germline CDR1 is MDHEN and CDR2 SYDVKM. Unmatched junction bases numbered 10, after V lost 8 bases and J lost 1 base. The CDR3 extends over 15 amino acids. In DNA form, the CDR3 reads TGTGCCAGCGGTGTAGTTGGGACAGAGAACACTGAAGCTTTCTTT. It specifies CASGVVGTENTEAFF.

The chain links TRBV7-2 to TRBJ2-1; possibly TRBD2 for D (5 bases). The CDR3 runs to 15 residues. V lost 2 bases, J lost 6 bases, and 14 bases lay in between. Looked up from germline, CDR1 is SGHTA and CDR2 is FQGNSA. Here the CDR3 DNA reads TGTGCCAGCAGCTTAACCGGGAAAGGGTTCAATGAGCAGTTCTTC. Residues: CASSLTGKGFNEQFF.

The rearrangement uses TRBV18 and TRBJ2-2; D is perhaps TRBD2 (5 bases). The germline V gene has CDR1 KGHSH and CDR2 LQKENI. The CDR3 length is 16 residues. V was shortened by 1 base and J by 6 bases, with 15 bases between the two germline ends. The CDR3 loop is CASSPRPSGTPGELFF. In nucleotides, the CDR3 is TGTGCCAGCTCACCACGGCCCAGCGGAACACCCGGGGAGCTGTTTTTT. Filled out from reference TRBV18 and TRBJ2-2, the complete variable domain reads NAGVMQNPRHLVRRRGQEARLRCSPMKGHSHVYWYRQLPEEGLKFMVYLQKENIIDESGMPKERFSAEFPKEGPSILRIQQVVRGDSAAYFCASSPRPSGTPGELFFGEGSRLTVL.

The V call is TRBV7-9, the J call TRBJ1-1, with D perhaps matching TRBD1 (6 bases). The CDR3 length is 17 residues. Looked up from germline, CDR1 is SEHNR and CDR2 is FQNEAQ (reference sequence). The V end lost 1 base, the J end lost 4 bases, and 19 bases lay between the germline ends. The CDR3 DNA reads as TGTGCCAGCAGCTTAGGGATTTCCATGGACAGTCTCACTGAAGCTTTCTTT. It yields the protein CASSLGISMDSLTEAFF.

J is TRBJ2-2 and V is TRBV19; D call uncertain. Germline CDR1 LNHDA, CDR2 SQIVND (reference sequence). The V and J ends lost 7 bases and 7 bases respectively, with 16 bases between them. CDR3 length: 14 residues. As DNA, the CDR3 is TGTGCCAGTATGAGCCTTCAAGTCGGCGGGGAGCTGTTTTTT. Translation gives CASMSLQVGGELFF.

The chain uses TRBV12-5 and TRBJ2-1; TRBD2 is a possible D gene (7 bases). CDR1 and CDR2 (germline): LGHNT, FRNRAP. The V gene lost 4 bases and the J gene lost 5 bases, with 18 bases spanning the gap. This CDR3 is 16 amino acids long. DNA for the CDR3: TGTGCTAGTGGTTCGGGGGGCCCCGGGAACAACAATGAGCAGTTCTTC. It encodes CASGSGGPGNNNEQFF.

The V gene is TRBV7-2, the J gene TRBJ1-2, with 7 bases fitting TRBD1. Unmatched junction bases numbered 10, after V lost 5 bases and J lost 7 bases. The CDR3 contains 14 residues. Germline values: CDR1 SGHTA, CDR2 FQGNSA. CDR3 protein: CASSQTGRVGGYTF. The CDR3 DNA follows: TGTGCCAGCAGCCAGACAGGGAGAGTGGGTGGCTACACCTTC.

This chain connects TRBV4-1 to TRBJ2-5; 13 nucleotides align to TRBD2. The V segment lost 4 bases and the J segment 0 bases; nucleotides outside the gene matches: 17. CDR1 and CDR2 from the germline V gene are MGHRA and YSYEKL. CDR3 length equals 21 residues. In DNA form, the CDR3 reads TGCGCCAGCAGCCGGACAGAACCCAGACTAGCGGGGGGCCCTTACCAAGAGACCCAGTACTTC. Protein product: CASSRTEPRLAGGPYQETQYF.

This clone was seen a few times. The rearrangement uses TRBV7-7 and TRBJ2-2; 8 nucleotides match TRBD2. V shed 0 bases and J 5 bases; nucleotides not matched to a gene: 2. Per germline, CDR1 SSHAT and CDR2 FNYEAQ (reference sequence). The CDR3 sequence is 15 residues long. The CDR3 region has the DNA TGTGCCAGCAGCTTAGCCTCTAGCGGGACCGGGGAGCTGTTTTTT. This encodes CASSLASSGTGELFF.